The source of this T cell receptor beta chain is a study of blood T cell repertoires in COVID-19. J gave up 6 bases and V 3 bases, and 7 bases lay outside the gene matches. Germline CDR1 and CDR2: WSHSY and SAAADI. This CDR3 contains 15 residues. Profiling relied on immunoSEQ multiplex PCR, and the TCRdb table lists in-frame clones only, not all of them. The data hold some 190,000 clones, with nearly 80% observed a single time. The clonotype was recovered from a man aged 55 to 70 who had been exposed to COVID-19. What was sequenced was PBMCs or T cells enriched from blood (not recorded which). This chain connects TRBV10-2 to TRBJ1-4; 7 bases agree with TRBD1. CDR3 sequence: CASSDQQGSYEKLFF. CDR3 coding DNA: TGCGCCAGCAGTGATCAACAGGGGAGTTATGAAAAACTGTTTTTT.